This TCR delta chain is from a study of gamma-delta chains in newborns, infants, children. In the study overall: Polyclonal expansion of innate γδ T cells after birth follows microbial exposure.

The CDR3 consists of 16 residues. CDR1 is GEAIGNYY, CDR2 EKD, per germline. Only a few counts were recorded for this clone. The junction differs from germline at one of its ends, possibly a read error. TCRdb re-called clones from the reads via CATT. The profile shows 5,100 or so delta-chain clones, more than 2.5% of them singletons. This receptor was taken from a child who was a newborn, infant or young child, either healthy, febrile or measles-vaccinated (not recorded which). The V and J genes are TRDV2 and TRDJ2; D is possibly TRDD3 (6 bases). The sample comprised blood. The DNA for the CDR3 is TGTGCCTGTGACACCGTGGGGGCCCTTTTGGCAGCACAACTCTTCTTT. Translating gives CACDTVGALLAAQLFF.